Given below is one TCR beta chain in context. As processed by the authors: From reference gene primer amplification, estimates of nucleated cell counts were derived. Generated by immunoSEQ multiplex PCR, the TCRdb table keeps only in-frame clones and is missing some. Clone size and V and J calls were adopted from that table, with D and trimming inferred from the DNA. The sample holds 200,000 to 300,000 clones, around 88% seen once. Germline V CDR1 and CDR2: MNHEY, SMNVEV (reference sequence). The CDR3 has 16 amino acids. V trimming: 5 bases; J trimming: 3 bases; junction bases outside the gene matches: 12. These data come from a study of blood T cell repertoires in COVID-19. Study background: Spain, Italy and the United States supplied samples that represented acute and convalescent COVID-19. T cells, B-cell-depleted T cells, or PBMCs supplied cDNA or gDNA.

Sample: peripheral blood. V is TRBV27 and J is TRBJ1-1, with 7 bases lining up with TRBD1. The source of this sequence is a woman in her thirties who had recovered from COVID-19. CDR3 nucleotide sequence: TGTGCCAGCAGTATCGGACAGGTCCCTAGTTACACTGAAGCTTTCTTT. This translates into CASSIGQVPSYTEAFF.